This TCR beta chain derives from a study of blood T cell repertoires in COVID-19. Study as a whole: There were acute and convalescent COVID-19 samples, and they came from the United States, Italy and Spain. In each case, the material was cDNA or gDNA derived from T cells, B-cell-depleted T cells, or PBMCs.

As originally analysed: Scientists estimated how many nucleated cells there were by amplifying reference gene primers. Assay used: immunoSEQ multiplex PCR; TCRdb lists only in-frame clones, some missing. Clone size and the V and J calls come from that table; the DNA yielded D and trimming. The repertoire includes about 80,000 clones, around 91% of them detected once, and 4.3% sits in the top ten. The CDR3 extends over 13 amino acids. CDR1 and CDR2 from the germline V gene are MDHEN and SYDVKM. The V and J ends lost 7 bases and 0 bases respectively, with 7 bases between them. This chain links TRBV28 with TRBJ1-5; D not resolved. The clonotype was recovered from a woman older than 75 with active or convalescent COVID-19. The sequencing sample was made of peripheral blood. The chain's CDR3 is CASTSVSNQPQHF. Here the CDR3 DNA reads TGTGCCAGCACCTCGGTTAGCAATCAGCCCCAGCATTTT.